This entry lists 14 T cell receptor beta chains sequenced from one sample in a study of T cell repertoires in cytomegalovirus infection. TCRdb processed the reads anew with MiXCR; each CDR3 protein has one entry. This sample yields just under 550,000 distinct CDR3 sequences, of which less than 30% are seen a single time; less than 15% belongs to the top ten. Source material: PBMCs. The receptors come from a human donor in good health (CMV status not recorded). Some clones in this sample may be carry-over from other donors' samples.

This clonotype was detected many times. The chain couples TRBV12-3 or TRBV12-4 to TRBJ1-2, with D unclear. The V gene lost 6 bases and the J gene lost 2 bases, with 10 bases spanning the gap. CDR3 size: 13 residues. CDR3 protein: CASRGDKNYGYTF. The CDR3 DNA is TGTGCCAGCAGAGGCGACAAGAACTATGGCTACACCTTC.

The chain combines TRBV7-6 with TRBJ2-7; D perhaps matches TRBD1 (5 bases). The CDR3 loop spans 14 amino acids. V lost 2 bases and J 4 bases, leaving 12 bases between the germline ends. CDR1 and CDR2 from the germline V gene are SGHVS and FNYEAQ. The CDR3 DNA reads TGTGCCAGCAGCTTAAGCGTCAGGGCGTACGAGCAGTACGTC. It is translated as CASSLSVRAYEQYV.

The CDR3: CASSPTDYYGYTF. In DNA, the CDR3 is TGTGCCAGCAGTCCGACAGATTACTATGGCTACACCTTC. The gene calls are TRBV2 and TRBJ1-2; a weak D match, TRBD1 (5 bases). The CDR3 runs 13 residues. Germline assignment: CDR1 SNHLY and CDR2 FYNNEI. V was shortened by 5 bases and J by 3 bases, with 10 bases between the two germline ends.

This clonotype was seen only a few times. This sequence joins TRBV20-1 and TRBJ1-1; possible D gene TRBD1, 5 bases. Trimming pared 4 bases from V and 4 bases from J, leaving 16 bases between. This CDR3 spans 14 amino acids. Germline CDR1 is DFQATT and CDR2 is SNEGSKA (reference sequence). The chain's CDR3 is CSATPGAAITEAFF. In nucleotides, the CDR3 is TGCAGTGCTACCCCCGGGGCAGCTATCACTGAAGCTTTCTTT.

The chain carries TRBV11-3 and TRBJ2-5; D is possibly TRBD1 (5 bases). Per germline, CDR1 SGHNT and CDR2 YENEEA. The V end was cut by 0 bases, the J end by 3 bases, with 11 bases between. CDR3 length: 15 amino acids. In DNA, the CDR3 is TGTGCCAGCAGCTTAGACAGGGAACCTAAAGAGACCCAGTACTTC. It encodes CASSLDREPKETQYF.

At least ten counts were recorded for this clonotype. The chain combines TRBV7-2 with TRBJ1-2, with no clear D. Per germline, CDR1 SGHTA and CDR2 FQGNSA. This CDR3 is 18 amino acids long. Trimming removed 4 bases at V and 8 bases at J, with 29 bases between. CDR3 protein: CASSSPRGTALPLYGYTF. CDR3 nucleotides: TGTGCCAGCAGCTCCCCCCGTGGTACAGCGTTACCCCTTTACGGCTACACCTTC.

This clonotype was counted a few times. V gene TRBV28 combines with J gene TRBJ2-5, with D perhaps being TRBD1 or TRBD2 (5 bases each). Trimming took off 5 bases at V and 3 bases at J, with 10 bases between the two ends. The CDR3 extends over 13 amino acids. Germline values: CDR1 MDHEN, CDR2 SYDVKM. CDR3 loop: CASSPGREETQYF. CDR3 in DNA: TGTGCCAGCAGTCCGGGACGGGAAGAGACCCAGTACTTC.

This clonotype was seen repeatedly, ten times or more. The chain combines TRBV6-1 with TRBJ1-1; D is unclear. The CDR3 is made up of 12 amino acids. Germline V CDR1 and CDR2: MNHNS, SASEGT. The V gene lost 6 bases and the J gene lost 2 bases, with 7 bases spanning the gap. CDR3 loop: CASSRLNTEAFF. The CDR3 DNA sequence: TGTGCCAGCAGCAGACTTAACACTGAAGCTTTCTTT.

This clonotype turned up a few times. This chain uses TRBV30 with TRBJ1-5; no clear D. Per germline, CDR1 GTSNPN and CDR2 SVGIG (reference sequence). The CDR3 spans 13 residues. The V end lost 2 bases, the J end lost 3 bases, and 8 bases lay between the germline ends. The CDR3 sequence is CAWSRDNNQPQHF. Here the CDR3 DNA reads TGTGCCTGGAGTAGGGATAACAATCAGCCCCAGCATTTT.

This rearrangement joins TRBV28 to TRBJ2-5, with no clear D. Germline V CDR1 and CDR2: MDHEN, SYDVKM. The length of the CDR3 is 14 residues. The V end was cut by 3 bases, the J end by 1 base, with 9 bases between. CDR3: CASSFGAIQETQYF. The DNA of the CDR3 is TGTGCCAGCAGTTTTGGAGCCATCCAAGAGACCCAGTACTTC. Supplemented by reference TRBV28 and TRBJ2-5, the full variable domain reads DVKVTQSSRYLVKRTGEKVFLECVQDMDHENMFWYRQDPGLGLRLIYFSYDVKMKEKGDIPEGYSVSREKKERFSLILESASTNQTSMYLCASSFGAIQETQYFGPGTRLLVL.

This chain connects TRBV7-3 to TRBJ2-1; 8 bases align to TRBD2. CDR1 is SGHTA, CDR2 FQGTGA, per germline. This CDR3 contains 15 residues. J was trimmed by 5 bases and V by 2 bases; bases with no gene match: 5. CDR3 sequence reads: CASSLEGTRDNEQFF. The CDR3 DNA follows: TGTGCCAGCAGCTTAGAAGGGACTAGGGACAATGAGCAGTTCTTC.

This chain uses TRBV30 with TRBJ2-7, with D hard to call. The germline V gene has CDR1 GTSNPN and CDR2 SVGIG (reference sequence). Trimming cost V 1 base and J 2 bases, with 9 bases left between them. The length of the CDR3 is 13 residues. For the CDR3, the DNA is TGTGCCTGGAGTGAGTTAGCCCCCTACGAGCAGTACTTC. Translated, it gives CAWSELAPYEQYF. The full variable domain, completed using reference TRBV30 and TRBJ2-7, is SQTIHQWPATLVQPVGSPLSLECTVEGTSNPNLYWYRQAAGRGLQLLFYSVGIGQISSEVPQNLSASRPQDRQFILSSKKLLLSDSGFYLCAWSELAPYEQYFGPGTRLTVT.

This rearrangement joins TRBV20-1 to TRBJ2-3; D may be TRBD1 (6 bases). CDR1 and CDR2 from the germline V gene are DFQATT and SNEGSKA (reference sequence). The V and J ends lost 4 bases and 4 bases respectively, with 15 bases between them. The CDR3 loop spans 14 amino acids. CDR3 in amino acids: CSATSGRGSDTQYF. CDR3 nucleotides: TGCAGTGCTACCAGCGGTAGGGGGTCAGATACGCAGTATTTT.

V gene TRBV6-2 or TRBV6-3 combines with J gene TRBJ1-2; D not resolved. The CDR3 has 15 amino acids. Germline V gene data show CDR1 as MNHEY and CDR2 as SVGEGT. Trimming removed 0 bases from V and 8 bases from J, with 16 bases in between. The CDR3 bases are TGTGCCAGCAGTTACTCGGGCAGGAGGAAGGGCGGCTACACCTTC. Protein sequence: CASSYSGRRKGGYTF.